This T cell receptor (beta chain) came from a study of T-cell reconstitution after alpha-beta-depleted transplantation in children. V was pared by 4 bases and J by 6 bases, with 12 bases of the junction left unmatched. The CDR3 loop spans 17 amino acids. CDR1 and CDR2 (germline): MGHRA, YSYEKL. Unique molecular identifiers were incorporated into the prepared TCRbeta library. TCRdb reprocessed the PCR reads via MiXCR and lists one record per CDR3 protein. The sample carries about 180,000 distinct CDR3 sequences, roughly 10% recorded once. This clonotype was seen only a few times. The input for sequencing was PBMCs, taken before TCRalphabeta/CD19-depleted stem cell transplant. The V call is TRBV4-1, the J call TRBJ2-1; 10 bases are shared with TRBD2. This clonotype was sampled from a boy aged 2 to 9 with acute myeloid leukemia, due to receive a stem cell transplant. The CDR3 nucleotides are TGCGCCAGCAGCCGAGCCCCACTAGCGGGGACTATCAATGAGCAGTTCTTC. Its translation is CASSRAPLAGTINEQFF.